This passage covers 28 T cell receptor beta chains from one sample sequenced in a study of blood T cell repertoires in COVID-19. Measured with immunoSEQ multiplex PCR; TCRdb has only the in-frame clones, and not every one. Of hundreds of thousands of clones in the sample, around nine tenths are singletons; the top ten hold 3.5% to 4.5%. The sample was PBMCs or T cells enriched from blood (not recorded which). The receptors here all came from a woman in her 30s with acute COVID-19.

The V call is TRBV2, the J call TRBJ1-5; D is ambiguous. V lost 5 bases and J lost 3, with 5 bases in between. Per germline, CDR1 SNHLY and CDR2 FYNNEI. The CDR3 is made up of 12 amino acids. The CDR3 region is CASSRDNQPQHF. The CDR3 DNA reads TGTGCCAGCAGTAGAGACAATCAGCCCCAGCATTTT.

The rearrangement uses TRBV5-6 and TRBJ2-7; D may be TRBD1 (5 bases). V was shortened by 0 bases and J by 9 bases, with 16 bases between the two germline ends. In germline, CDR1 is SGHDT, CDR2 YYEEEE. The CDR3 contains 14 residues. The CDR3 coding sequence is TGTGCCAGCAGCTTGGCCGGTAGGGGTTCTAGGCAGTACTTC. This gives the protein CASSLAGRGSRQYF. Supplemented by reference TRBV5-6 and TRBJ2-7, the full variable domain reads DAGVTQSPTHLIKTRGQQVTLRCSPKSGHDTVSWYQQALGQGPQFIFQYYEEEERQRGNFPDRFSGHQFPNYSSELNVNALLLGDSALYLCASSLAGRGSRQYFGPGTRLTVT.

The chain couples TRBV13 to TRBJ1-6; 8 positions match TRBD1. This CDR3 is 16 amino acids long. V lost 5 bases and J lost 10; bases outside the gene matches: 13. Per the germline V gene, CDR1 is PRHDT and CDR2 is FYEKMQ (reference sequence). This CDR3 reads CASSPQGARGASPLHF. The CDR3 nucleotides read TGTGCCAGCAGCCCCCAGGGGGCGAGGGGGGCCTCACCCCTCCACTTT. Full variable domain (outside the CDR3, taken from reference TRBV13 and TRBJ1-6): AAGVIQSPRHLIKEKRETATLKCYPIPRHDTVYWYQQGPGQDPQFLISFYEKMQSDKGSIPDRFSAQQFSDYHSELNMSSLELGDSALYFCASSPQGARGASPLHFGNGTRLTVT.

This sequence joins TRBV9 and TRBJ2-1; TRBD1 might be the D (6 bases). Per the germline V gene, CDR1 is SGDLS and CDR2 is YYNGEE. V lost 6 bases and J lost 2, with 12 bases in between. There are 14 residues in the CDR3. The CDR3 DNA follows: TGTGCCAGCACGGCGGACAGCACCTACAATGAGCAGTTCTTC. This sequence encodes CASTADSTYNEQFF. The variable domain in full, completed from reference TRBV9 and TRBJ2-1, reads DSGVTQTPKHLITATGQRVTLRCSPRSGDLSVYWYQQSLDQGLQFLIQYYNGEERAKGNILERFSAQQFPDLHSELNLSSLELGDSALYFCASTADSTYNEQFFGPGTRLTVL.

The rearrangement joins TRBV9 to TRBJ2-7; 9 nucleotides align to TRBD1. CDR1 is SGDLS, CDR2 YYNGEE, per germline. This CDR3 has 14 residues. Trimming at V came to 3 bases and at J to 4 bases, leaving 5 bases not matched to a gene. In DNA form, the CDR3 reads TGTGCCAGCAGCGCGCGGGACAGGGAATACGAGCAGTACTTC. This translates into CASSARDREYEQYF.

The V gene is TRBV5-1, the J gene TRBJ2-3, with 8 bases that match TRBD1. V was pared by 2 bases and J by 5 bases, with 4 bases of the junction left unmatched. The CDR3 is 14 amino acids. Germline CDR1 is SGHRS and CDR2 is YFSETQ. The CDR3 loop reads CASSFPDRGDTQYF. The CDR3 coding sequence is TGCGCCAGCAGCTTTCCCGACAGGGGAGATACGCAGTATTTT.

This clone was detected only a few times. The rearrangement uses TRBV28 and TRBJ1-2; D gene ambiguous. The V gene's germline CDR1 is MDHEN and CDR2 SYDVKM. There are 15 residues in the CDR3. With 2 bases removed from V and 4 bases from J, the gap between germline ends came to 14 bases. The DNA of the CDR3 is TGTGCCAGCAGTTTAAGGAATTCACGGGGCTATGGCTACACCTTC. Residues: CASSLRNSRGYGYTF.

This CDR3 reads CAISVEGNTEAFF. For the CDR3, the DNA is TGTGCCATCAGTGTGGAGGGGAACACTGAAGCTTTCTTT. This sequence joins TRBV10-3 and TRBJ1-1; no reliable D call. CDR1 and CDR2 from the germline V gene are ENHRY and SYGVKD. The CDR3 contains 13 residues. The ends were cut back, 4 bases at V and 1 base at J, with 7 bases in the middle.

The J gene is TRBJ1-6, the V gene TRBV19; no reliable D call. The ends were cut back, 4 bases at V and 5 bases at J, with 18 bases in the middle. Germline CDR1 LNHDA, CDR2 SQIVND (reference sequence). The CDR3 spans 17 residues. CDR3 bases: TGTGCCAGTAGTACTGGGCGCCGCTCTTCGGATAATTCACCCCTCCACTTT. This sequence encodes CASSTGRRSSDNSPLHF.

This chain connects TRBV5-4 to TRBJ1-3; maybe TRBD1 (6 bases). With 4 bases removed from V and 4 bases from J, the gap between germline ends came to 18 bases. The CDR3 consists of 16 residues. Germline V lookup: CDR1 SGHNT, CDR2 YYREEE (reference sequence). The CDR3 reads CASSPGHQTPGNTIYF. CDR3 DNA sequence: TGTGCCAGCAGCCCGGGACACCAAACGCCGGGAAACACCATATATTTT.

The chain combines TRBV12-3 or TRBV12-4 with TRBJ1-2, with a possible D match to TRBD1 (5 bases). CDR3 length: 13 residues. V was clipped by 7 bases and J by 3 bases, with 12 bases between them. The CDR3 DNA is TGTGCCAGCAAAAAGGGGAACGACTATGGCTACACCTTC. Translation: CASKKGNDYGYTF.

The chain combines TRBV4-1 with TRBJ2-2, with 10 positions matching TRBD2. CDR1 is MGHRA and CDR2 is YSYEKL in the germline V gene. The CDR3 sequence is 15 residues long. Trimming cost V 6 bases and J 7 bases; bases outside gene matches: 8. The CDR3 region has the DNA TGCGCCAGCAGTTACGTTCAGCGGGGGGGCGGGGAGCTGTTTTTT. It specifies CASSYVQRGGGELFF.

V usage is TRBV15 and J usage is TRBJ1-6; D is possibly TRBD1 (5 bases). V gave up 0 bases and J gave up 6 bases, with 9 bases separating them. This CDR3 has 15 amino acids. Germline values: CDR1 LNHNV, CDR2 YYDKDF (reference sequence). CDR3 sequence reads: CATSRDQGRNSPLHF. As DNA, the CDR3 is TGTGCCACCAGCAGAGATCAGGGTCGTAATTCACCCCTCCACTTT.

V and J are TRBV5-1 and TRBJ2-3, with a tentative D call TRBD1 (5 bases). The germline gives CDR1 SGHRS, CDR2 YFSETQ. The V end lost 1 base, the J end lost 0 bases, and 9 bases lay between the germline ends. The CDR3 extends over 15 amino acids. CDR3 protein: CASSLQGPSTDTQYF. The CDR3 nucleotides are TGCGCCAGCAGCTTGCAGGGCCCTAGCACAGATACGCAGTATTTT. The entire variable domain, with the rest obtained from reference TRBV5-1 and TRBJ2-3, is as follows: KAGVTQTPRYLIKTRGQQVTLSCSPISGHRSVSWYQQTPGQGLQFLFEYFSETQRNKGNFPGRFSGRQFSNSRSEMNVSTLELGDSALYLCASSLQGPSTDTQYFGPGTRLTVL.

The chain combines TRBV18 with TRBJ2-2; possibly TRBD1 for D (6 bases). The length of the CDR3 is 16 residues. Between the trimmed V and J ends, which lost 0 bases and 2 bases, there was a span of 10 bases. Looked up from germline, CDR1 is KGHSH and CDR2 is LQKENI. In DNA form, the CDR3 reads TGTGCCAGCTCACCACCGGGACACCTAAACACCGGGGAGCTGTTTTTT. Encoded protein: CASSPPGHLNTGELFF.

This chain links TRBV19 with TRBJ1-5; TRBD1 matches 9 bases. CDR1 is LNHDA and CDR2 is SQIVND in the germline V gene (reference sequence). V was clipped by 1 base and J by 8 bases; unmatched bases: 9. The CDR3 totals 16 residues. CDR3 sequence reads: CASSIGNRGLEEPQHF. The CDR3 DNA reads TGTGCCAGTAGTATAGGAAACAGGGGGCTTGAAGAGCCCCAGCATTTT.

The DNA of the CDR3 is TGTGCCAGCAGCAGAGACAGGGCTACTGGGGCCAACGTCCTGACTTTC. Its translation is CASSRDRATGANVLTF. The chain uses TRBV3-1 (or the pseudogene TRBV3-2) and TRBJ2-6; 7 bases align to TRBD1. The CDR3 totals 16 residues. CDR1 is LGHDT and CDR2 is YNNKEL in the germline V gene (reference sequence). J lost 2 bases, V lost 5 bases, and 6 bases had no gene match.

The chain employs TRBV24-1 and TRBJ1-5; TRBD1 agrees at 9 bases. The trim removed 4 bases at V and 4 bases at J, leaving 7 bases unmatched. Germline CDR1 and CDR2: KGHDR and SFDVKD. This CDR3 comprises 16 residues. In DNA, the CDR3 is TGTGCCACCAGTGAATCCGGGACAGGGTTTAATCAGCCCCAGCATTTT. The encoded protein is CATSESGTGFNQPQHF.

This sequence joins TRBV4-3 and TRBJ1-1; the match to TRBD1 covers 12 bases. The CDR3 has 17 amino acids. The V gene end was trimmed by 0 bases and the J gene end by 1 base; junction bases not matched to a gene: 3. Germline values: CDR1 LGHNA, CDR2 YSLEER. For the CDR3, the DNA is TGCGCCAGCAGCCAAGAGGGACAGGGGGCGGGGAACACTGAAGCTTTCTTT. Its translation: CASSQEGQGAGNTEAFF.

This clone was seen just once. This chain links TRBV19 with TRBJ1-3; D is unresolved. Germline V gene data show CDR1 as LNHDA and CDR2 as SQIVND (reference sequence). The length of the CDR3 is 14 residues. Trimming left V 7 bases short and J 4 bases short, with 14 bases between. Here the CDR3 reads CASKERGSGNTIYF. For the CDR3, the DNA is TGTGCCAGTAAGGAGCGGGGTTCAGGAAACACCATATATTTT.

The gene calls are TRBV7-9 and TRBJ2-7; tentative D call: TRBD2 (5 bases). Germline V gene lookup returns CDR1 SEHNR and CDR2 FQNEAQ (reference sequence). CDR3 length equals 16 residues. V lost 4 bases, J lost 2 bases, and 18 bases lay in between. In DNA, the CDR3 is TGTGCCAGCAGCTCTATATCCAGGAGGAGGACCTACGAGCAGTACTTC. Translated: CASSSISRRRTYEQYF.

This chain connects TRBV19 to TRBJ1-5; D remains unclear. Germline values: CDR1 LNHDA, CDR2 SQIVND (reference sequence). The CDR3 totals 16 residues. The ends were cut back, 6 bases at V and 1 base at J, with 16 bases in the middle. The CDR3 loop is CASRIPGPGSNQPQHF. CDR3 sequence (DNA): TGTGCCAGTAGGATTCCCGGACCGGGGAGCAATCAGCCCCAGCATTTT.

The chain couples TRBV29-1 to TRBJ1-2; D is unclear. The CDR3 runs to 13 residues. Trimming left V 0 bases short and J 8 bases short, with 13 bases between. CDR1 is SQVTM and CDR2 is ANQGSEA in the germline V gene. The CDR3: CSVEDVEKVGYTF. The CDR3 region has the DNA TGCAGCGTTGAAGATGTGGAGAAAGTCGGCTACACCTTC.

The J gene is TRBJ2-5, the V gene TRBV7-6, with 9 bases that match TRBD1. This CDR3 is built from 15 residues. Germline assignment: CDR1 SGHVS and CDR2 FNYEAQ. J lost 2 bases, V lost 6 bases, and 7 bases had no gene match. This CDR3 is CASRRQGVGQETQYF. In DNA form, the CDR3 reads TGTGCCAGCAGGCGACAGGGGGTCGGGCAAGAGACCCAGTACTTC.

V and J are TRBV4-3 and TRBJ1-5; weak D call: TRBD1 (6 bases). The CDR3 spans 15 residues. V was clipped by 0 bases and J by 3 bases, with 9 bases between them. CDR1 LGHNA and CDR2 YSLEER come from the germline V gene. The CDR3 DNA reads TGCGCCAGCAGCCAAGAGGGGACACCCAATCAGCCCCAGCATTTT. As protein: CASSQEGTPNQPQHF.

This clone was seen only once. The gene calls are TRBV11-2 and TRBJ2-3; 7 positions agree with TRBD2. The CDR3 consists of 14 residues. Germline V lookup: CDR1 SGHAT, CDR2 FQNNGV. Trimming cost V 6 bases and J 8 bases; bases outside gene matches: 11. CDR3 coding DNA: TGTGCCAGCAGACCCAGCGGGGTCCCTTCTACGCAGTATTTT. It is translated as CASRPSGVPSTQYF.

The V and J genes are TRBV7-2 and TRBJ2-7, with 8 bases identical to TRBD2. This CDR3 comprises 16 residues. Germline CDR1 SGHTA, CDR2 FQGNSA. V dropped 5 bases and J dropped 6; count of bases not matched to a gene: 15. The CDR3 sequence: CASSPRERGIFSEQYF. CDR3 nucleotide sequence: TGTGCCAGCAGCCCACGAGAGCGGGGGATCTTTTCCGAGCAGTACTTC.

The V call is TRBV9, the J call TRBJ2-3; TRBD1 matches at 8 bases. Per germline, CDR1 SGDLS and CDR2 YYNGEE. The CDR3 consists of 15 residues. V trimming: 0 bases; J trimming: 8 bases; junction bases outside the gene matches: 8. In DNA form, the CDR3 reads TGTGCCAGCAGCGTAGGCACAGGGGGTCCGGGTACGCAGTATTTT. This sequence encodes CASSVGTGGPGTQYF.